The 15 T cell receptor beta chains in this list originate from one sample, sequenced in a study of response to subunit inactivated influenza vaccine. MiXCR, run by TCRdb on the RT-PCR reads, gives a single entry per CDR3 protein. This table holds roughly 760,000 distinct CDR3 sequences, roughly 20% found once. This sample comprised PBMCs from blood, obtained roughly 5 days after vaccination. These receptors were taken from a man aged 45-65 years who received an inactivated influenza vaccine.

This clonotype was detected only once. This chain connects TRBV27 to TRBJ2-7; 10 bases line up with TRBD1. This CDR3 has 18 amino acids. The germline V gene has CDR1 MNHEY and CDR2 SMNVEV (reference sequence). V was pared by 3 bases and J by 2 bases, with 13 bases of the junction left unmatched. The CDR3 DNA reads as TGTGCCAGCAGTTTTGGGACAGGGGTGTTCGCGAATCCCTACGAGCAGTACTTC. It specifies CASSFGTGVFANPYEQYF.

This clonotype was observed a handful of times. The gene calls are TRBV6-2 or TRBV6-3 and TRBJ1-5; TRBD1 might be the D (6 bases). CDR3 length: 17 amino acids. Per the germline V gene, CDR1 is MNHEY and CDR2 is SVGEGT. The V gene lost 2 bases and the J gene lost 1 base, with 15 bases spanning the gap. Here the CDR3 DNA reads TGTGCCAGCAGTTACGAACGGGGGGCGAGGAGCAATCAGCCCCAGCATTTT. This codes for CASSYERGARSNQPQHF.

This clonotype was picked up a small number of times. The rearrangement uses TRBV18 and TRBJ2-2; D is undetermined. Deletions cut 2 bases from V and 3 bases from J, with 4 bases between. The germline gives CDR1 KGHSH, CDR2 LQKENI. The CDR3 sequence is 13 residues long. The CDR3 nucleotides read TGTGCCAGCTCACCAGACCACACCGGGGAGCTGTTTTTT. Translating gives CASSPDHTGELFF.

The chain is built from TRBV5-1 and TRBJ2-5, with TRBD1 identical over 11 bases. The ends lost 4 bases at V and 3 bases at J; junction bases unmatched: 2. This CDR3 is built from 14 residues. From germline, CDR1 is SGHRS and CDR2 YFSETQ. The CDR3 loop is CASSPGQGEETQYF. For the CDR3, the DNA is TGCGCCAGCAGCCCGGGACAGGGGGAAGAGACCCAGTACTTC.

The CDR3 DNA reads TGCAGCGTTGAAGATGGGTCTGAGCCCCAGCATTTT. The encoded protein is CSVEDGSEPQHF. This chain joins TRBV29-1 and TRBJ1-5; D uncertain. The CDR3 is 12 amino acids. V was clipped by 0 bases and J by 8 bases, with 8 bases between them. Germline V CDR1 and CDR2: SQVTM, ANQGSEA.

The CDR3 DNA is TGTGCCAGCAGCTTAGATGGTAGCGGGCCGTACAATGAGCAGTTCTTC. Amino acids: CASSLDGSGPYNEQFF. This chain uses TRBV7-2 with TRBJ2-1, with 7 bases identical to TRBD2. V was pared by 1 base and J by 4 bases, with 7 bases of the junction left unmatched. Germline-derived CDR1 and CDR2 are SGHTA and FQGNSA. The CDR3 has 16 residues.

There are a few counts of this clonotype. This CDR3 reads CASRLARYQETQYF. In DNA, the CDR3 is TGTGCCAGCCGACTAGCGCGGTACCAAGAGACCCAGTACTTC. The J gene is TRBJ2-5, the V gene TRBV11-2, with 8 bases identical to TRBD2. Trimming cost V 8 bases and J 0 bases; bases outside gene matches: 5. Germline CDR1 is SGHAT and CDR2 is FQNNGV. CDR3 size: 14 residues.

The CDR3 loop is CASSLRGLTQAGEQYF. The CDR3 nucleotides are TGTGCCAGCAGCTTACGGGGGTTGACTCAAGCGGGGGAGCAGTACTTC. This chain connects TRBV7-9 to TRBJ2-7, with 7 bases identical to TRBD2. Germline CDR1 is SEHNR and CDR2 is FQNEAQ (reference sequence). This CDR3 contains 16 residues. The J segment lost 7 bases and the V segment lost 2 bases, leaving 14 bases of the junction unmatched.

This clonotype was detected a few times. The rearrangement links TRBV7-6 to TRBJ2-3, with D uncertain. Germline V gene lookup returns CDR1 SGHVS and CDR2 FNYEAQ. The CDR3 is 14 amino acids. The V gene lost 5 bases and the J gene lost 3 bases, with 12 bases spanning the gap. The CDR3 region is CASSRALRTDTQYF. The CDR3 DNA follows: TGTGCCAGCAGCCGCGCTTTGAGAACAGATACGCAGTATTTT.

A few counts support this clonotype. This chain connects TRBV7-6 to TRBJ2-1; D possibly corresponds to TRBD2 (6 bases). Germline CDR1 reads SGHVS; CDR2 reads FNYEAQ. V lost 5 bases and J lost 3, with 17 bases in between. The CDR3 spans 16 residues. The CDR3 DNA reads TGTGCCAGCAGCCTGGCCCCAGCGGGTGTCTACAATGAGCAGTTCTTC. It codes for CASSLAPAGVYNEQFF.

This chain links TRBV11-2 with TRBJ2-1; D unclear. Germline V gene data show CDR1 as SGHAT and CDR2 as FQNNGV. The CDR3 is made up of 16 amino acids. V dropped 1 base and J dropped 1 base, with 11 bases sitting between them. CDR3 protein: CASSLGSRASYNEQFF. The CDR3 bases are TGTGCCAGCAGCTTAGGGTCAAGGGCGTCCTACAATGAGCAGTTCTTC.

The chain couples TRBV25-1 to TRBJ2-7; 9 bases match TRBD2. The CDR3 consists of 16 residues. The V and J ends lost 8 bases and 1 base, in that order; junction bases with no gene match: 12. Germline V CDR1 and CDR2: MGHDK, SYGVNS. CDR3 protein: CASSNAASGVSYEQYF. The CDR3 DNA reads as TGTGCCAGCTCCAATGCGGCTAGCGGGGTTTCCTACGAGCAGTACTTC.

This clonotype came up a few times. The V gene is TRBV12-5, the J gene TRBJ2-2; tentative D call: TRBD1 (5 bases). The V gene lost 1 base and the J gene lost 1 base, with 10 bases spanning the gap. Germline CDR1 reads LGHNT; CDR2 reads FRNRAP. The CDR3 spans 16 residues. This CDR3 is CASGLATALNTGELFF. DNA for the CDR3: TGTGCTAGTGGTTTGGCGACAGCGCTGAACACCGGGGAGCTGTTTTTT.

This clonotype was counted only a few times. The chain couples TRBV7-2 to TRBJ1-2, with 7 nucleotides matching TRBD1. From germline, CDR1 is SGHTA and CDR2 FQGNSA. V was pared by 4 bases and J by 5 bases, with 10 bases of the junction left unmatched. The CDR3 length is 15 residues. The CDR3 sequence is CASSWAGGTPYGYTF. Written as DNA, the CDR3 is TGTGCCAGCAGCTGGGCAGGGGGTACCCCTTATGGCTACACCTTC.

The chain joins TRBV5-5 to TRBJ2-2; D perhaps matches TRBD2 (5 bases). The CDR3 is made up of 14 amino acids. The germline CDR1 and CDR2 sequences are SGHKS and YYEKEE (reference sequence). The V and J ends lost 5 bases and 7 bases respectively, with 15 bases between them. The CDR3 DNA sequence: TGTGCCAGCAGGGTACAGTTGGCGGGCGGGGAGCTGTTTTTT. It codes for CASRVQLAGGELFF.